The source of this TCR beta chain is a study of cytomegalovirus exposure and HLA in healthy donors. A multiplex PCR was run with 60 Vbeta primers and 13 Jbeta primers. In the original processing: Roughly 11 million shared chains were among roughly 81 million unique TCR beta chains counted in a later analysis. Using immunoSEQ multiplex PCR, the repertoire was profiled, and TCRdb retains in-frame clones only, with some absent. V and J calls and clone size are copied from that table; D and trimming were computed from the DNA. The sample includes around 190,000 clones, about 69% of them seen just once. Germline V gene sequence: CDR1 MDHEN, CDR2 SYDVKM. The V end was cut by 7 bases, the J end by 2 bases, with 15 bases between. The CDR3 extends over 14 amino acids. A remark on this clone: Its antigen is currently unknown.

Regarding the study as a whole: In vitro checks showed that three CMV-associated chains really do target CMV antigens. In all likelihood, a cluster of highly shared sequence variants was a sequencing artifact.

This receptor was identified in a man aged 25 to 40 in good health and CMV-seropositive. The V gene is TRBV28, the J gene TRBJ2-7; perhaps TRBD1 as D (5 bases). The specimen was PBMCs. In DNA, the CDR3 is TGTGCCAGCACACTCCGACCAGGGACCTACGAGCAGTACTTC. It translates to CASTLRPGTYEQYF.